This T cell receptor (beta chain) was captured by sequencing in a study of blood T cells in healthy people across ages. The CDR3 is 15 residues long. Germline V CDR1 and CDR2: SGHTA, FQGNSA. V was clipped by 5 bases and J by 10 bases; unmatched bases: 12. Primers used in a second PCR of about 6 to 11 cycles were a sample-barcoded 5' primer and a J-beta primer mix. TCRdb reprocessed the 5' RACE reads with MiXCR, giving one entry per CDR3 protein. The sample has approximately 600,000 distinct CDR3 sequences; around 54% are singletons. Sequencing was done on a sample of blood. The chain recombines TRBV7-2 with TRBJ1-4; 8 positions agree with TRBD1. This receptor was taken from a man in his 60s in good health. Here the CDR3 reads CASSQRQGRAGKLFF. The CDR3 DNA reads TGTGCCAGCAGCCAAAGACAGGGGAGAGCTGGAAAACTGTTTTTT.